This TCR beta chain was sequenced during a study of shared T cell receptors in the human thymus. Germline CDR1 and CDR2: SGHAT and FQDESV (reference sequence). CDR3 length: 11 amino acids. The V end lost 1 base, the J end lost 6 bases, and 4 bases lay between the germline ends. Assay used: immunoSEQ multiplex PCR; TCRdb lists only in-frame clones, some missing. Among hundreds of thousands of clones listed, 87% were seen once. The data also belong to a second study, concerning human thymus T cells.

The clonotype originates from a boy under three years old with a congenital heart defect. This chain joins TRBV11-1 and TRBJ2-7; no firm D call. The sequenced material came from thymocytes. The CDR3 coding sequence is TGTGCCAGCAGCTTAGGGCTCGAGCAGTACTTC. Protein sequence: CASSLGLEQYF.